The T cell receptor (beta chain) under discussion was sequenced for a study of T cells in localized non-small cell lung cancer. Findings and caveats of the study: Longer overall survival was seen with higher T cell density measured in blood.

As concerns this clone: Its antigen is unidentified.

Only in-frame clones appear in the TCRdb table, and some are missing; sequencing was by immunoSEQ multiplex PCR. Of roughly 34,000 clones in the sample, 87% are singletons; the top ten hold around a sixth. The CDR3 contains 13 residues. Germline loops: CDR1 MNHNY, CDR2 SVGAGI (reference sequence). The V gene end was trimmed by 7 bases and the J gene end by 6 bases; junction bases not matched to a gene: 6. This chain connects TRBV6-6 to TRBJ1-1; the match to TRBD1 covers 9 bases. The sequencing here drew on peripheral blood mononuclear cells, taken before any cancer treatment. The clonotype comes from a man between 40 and 70 years old with stage III lung adenocarcinoma. The DNA for the CDR3 is TGTGCCAGCATCAACAGGGGGCTCGCTGAAGCTTTCTTT. Its translation is CASINRGLAEAFF.